The TCR beta chain described here comes from a study of cytomegalovirus exposure and HLA in healthy donors. As for this clone: Its antigen remains unknown.

Findings of the study overall: Reportedly, cytomegalovirus status was diagnosed with high sensitivity and specificity. The study labeled around 160 TCR beta chains cytomegalovirus-associated.

TCRdb's table, derived via immunoSEQ multiplex PCR, lists solely in-frame clones and lacks some. The sample holds 250,000 to 400,000 clones, approximately 91% seen once. The germline gives CDR1 SEHNR, CDR2 FQNEAQ (reference sequence). CDR3 length: 15 amino acids. V shed 7 bases and J shed 2 bases, with 17 bases lying between them. The chain has TRBV7-9 and TRBJ2-5, with D uncertain. The sample consisted of PBMCs. The receptor was derived from a man aged 30-40 years in good health and CMV-seronegative. CDR3 coding DNA: TGTGCCAGCACAACTGCCCCTACAGATCAAGAGACCCAGTACTTC. Amino acid sequence: CASTTAPTDQETQYF.